This entry lists 14 T cell receptor beta chains sequenced from one sample in a study of spatial heterogeneity in lung cancer. In TCRdb, the 5' RACE reads were re-called with MiXCR into one record per CDR3 protein. The table includes about 18,000 distinct CDR3 sequences, about 10% detected once. Documented time point: blood at routine non-recurrence follow-up after resection. Sequencing was performed on PBMCs, taken at follow-up. These receptors came from a male donor with early-stage non-small cell lung cancer.

This clonotype turned up a few times. This rearrangement joins TRBV12-3 or TRBV12-4 to TRBJ1-1, with D possibly being TRBD1 (5 bases). V was cut by 2 bases and J by 4 bases, with 11 bases left in between. This CDR3 contains 14 residues. In nucleotides, the CDR3 is TGTGCCAGCAGTTTACAGGGTGGGGTCACTGAAGCTTTCTTT. Amino acids: CASSLQGGVTEAFF.

This clonotype was detected ten times or more. The chain uses TRBV14 and TRBJ1-2, with TRBD1 as a possible D gene (5 bases). CDR1 and CDR2 (germline): SGHDN, FVKESK. The CDR3 consists of 15 residues. Trimming pared 3 bases from V and 2 bases from J, leaving 13 bases between. DNA for the CDR3: TGTGCCAGCAGCCAGTTCCGGGGACGAAACTATGGCTACACCTTC. It is translated as CASSQFRGRNYGYTF. Full variable domain (remainder filled in from reference TRBV14 and TRBJ1-2): EAGVTQFPSHSVIEKGQTVTLRCDPISGHDNLYWYRRVMGKEIKFLLHFVKESKQDESGMPNNRFLAERTGGTYSTLKVQPAELEDSGVYFCASSQFRGRNYGYTFGSGTRLTVV.

In this sample, this clonotype turned up many times. CDR3 in amino acids: CSASPGRVGDTQYF. CDR3 DNA sequence: TGCAGTGCGAGTCCGGGACGAGTAGGAGATACGCAGTATTTT. The gene calls are TRBV20-1 and TRBJ2-3; D may be TRBD1 or TRBD2 (5 bases each). V shed 6 bases and J shed 5 bases, with 18 bases lying between them. There are 14 residues in the CDR3. The germline gives CDR1 DFQATT, CDR2 SNEGSKA (reference sequence).

This clonotype was recorded at least ten times. The V gene is TRBV6-1, the J gene TRBJ2-2; perhaps TRBD2 as D (5 bases). V was pared by 2 bases and J by 4 bases, with 8 bases between. Germline V lookup: CDR1 MNHNS, CDR2 SASEGT. The CDR3 has 14 residues. The CDR3: CASSEYRGTGELFF. DNA for the CDR3: TGTGCCAGCAGTGAATATCGGGGCACCGGGGAGCTGTTTTTT.

This clonotype showed up many times. The gene calls are TRBV12-3 or TRBV12-4 and TRBJ2-5; no clear D. The ends were cut back, 6 bases at V and 1 base at J, with 12 bases in the middle. The CDR3 has 14 residues. In DNA, the CDR3 is TGTGCCAGCAGGGAGACTGGGTTCCAAGAGACCCAGTACTTC. It translates to CASRETGFQETQYF.

This clonotype came up many times. The rearrangement links TRBV4-1 to TRBJ2-7; D is possibly TRBD2 (5 bases). CDR1 MGHRA and CDR2 YSYEKL come from the germline V gene. The CDR3 is made up of 15 amino acids. Trimming removed 0 bases at V and 2 bases at J, with 11 bases between. CDR3 sequence (DNA): TGCGCCAGCAGCCAAGACCCTAGCCCGGCCTACGAGCAGTACTTC. The encoded protein is CASSQDPSPAYEQYF.

This clonotype was counted many times. V and J are TRBV28 and TRBJ2-7; D call uncertain. Deletions cut 8 bases from V and 3 bases from J, with 5 bases between. The CDR3 loop spans 10 amino acids. The V gene's germline CDR1 is MDHEN and CDR2 SYDVKM. The CDR3: CASGYYEQYF. CDR3 nucleotide sequence: TGTGCCAGCGGATACTACGAGCAGTACTTC.

This clonotype was counted at least ten times. The V and J genes are TRBV6-6 and TRBJ2-7; no clear D gene. Germline V gene lookup returns CDR1 MNHNY and CDR2 SVGAGI (reference sequence). Trimming pared 6 bases from V and 7 bases from J, leaving 19 bases between. CDR3 length: 14 residues. This chain's CDR3 is CASRTTGRVWEQYF. CDR3 coding DNA: TGTGCCAGCAGGACGACTGGACGAGTGTGGGAGCAGTACTTC.

In this sample, this clonotype turned up many times. This sequence joins TRBV27 and TRBJ2-7; D is unresolved. The germline V gene has CDR1 MNHEY and CDR2 SMNVEV (reference sequence). The CDR3 totals 11 residues. The V and J ends lost 6 bases and 9 bases respectively, with 12 bases between them. The CDR3 DNA reads as TGTGCCAGCAGCCCCGGCTCTGTGCAGTACTTC. This encodes CASSPGSVQYF.

This clonotype was seen repeatedly, ten times or more. The CDR3 region is CASSYRQGNQPQHF. CDR3 sequence (DNA): TGTGCCAGCAGTTATCGACAGGGTAATCAGCCCCAGCATTTT. This chain links TRBV7-2 with TRBJ1-5; 7 bases are shared with TRBD1. There are 14 residues in the CDR3. Germline V CDR1 and CDR2: SGHTA, FQGNSA. The J segment lost 4 bases and the V segment lost 6 bases, leaving 6 bases of the junction unmatched.

Of note for this clonotype: This could be a read error, since a much larger clone is one nucleotide away. The V gene is TRBV7-2, the J gene TRBJ2-1, with 10 positions matching TRBD2. The germline gives CDR1 SGHTA, CDR2 FQGNSA. The CDR3 runs 14 residues. In DNA form, the CDR3 reads TGTGCCAGTAGTAAGACTAGCGGGTACAATGAGCAGTTATTC. This encodes CASSKTSGYNEQLF.

This clonotype was picked up many times. The chain links TRBV27 to TRBJ2-3; D gene unclear. The CDR3 has 14 amino acids. V lost 3 bases and J 2 bases, leaving 9 bases between the germline ends. CDR1 and CDR2 from the germline V gene are MNHEY and SMNVEV (reference sequence). The CDR3 loop reads CASSFRTYTDTQYF. Here the CDR3 DNA reads TGTGCCAGCAGTTTCCGGACGTACACAGATACGCAGTATTTT.

The sample holds many counts of this clonotype. The V call is TRBV29-1, the J call TRBJ2-1; D call uncertain. CDR3 length: 15 residues. Germline CDR1 and CDR2: SQVTM and ANQGSEA. V shed 0 bases and J shed 6 bases, with 15 bases lying between them. CDR3 residues: CSVEDLDPPLNEQFF. Here the CDR3 DNA reads TGCAGCGTTGAAGATCTGGACCCCCCTCTCAATGAGCAGTTCTTC.

This clonotype was seen at least ten times. The chain is built from TRBV4-3 and TRBJ2-7; 7 bases match TRBD1. The CDR3 extends over 17 amino acids. The trim removed 0 bases at V and 0 bases at J, leaving 8 bases unmatched. CDR1 and CDR2 from the germline V gene are LGHNA and YSLEER. The CDR3 DNA reads TGCGCCAGCAGCCAAGAAAGGACAGGTTATCCCTCCTACGAGCAGTACTTC. This gives the protein CASSQERTGYPSYEQYF.